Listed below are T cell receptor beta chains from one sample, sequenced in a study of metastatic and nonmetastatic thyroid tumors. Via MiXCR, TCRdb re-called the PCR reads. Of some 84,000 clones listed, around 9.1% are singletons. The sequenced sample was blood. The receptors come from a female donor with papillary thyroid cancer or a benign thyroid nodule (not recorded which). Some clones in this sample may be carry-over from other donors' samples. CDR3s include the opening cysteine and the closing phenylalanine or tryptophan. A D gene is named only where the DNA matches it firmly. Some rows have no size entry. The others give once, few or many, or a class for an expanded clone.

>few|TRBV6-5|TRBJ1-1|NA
CASSYSGPGDTEAFF
TGTGCCAGCAGTTACTCTGGCCCCGGGGACACTGAAGCTTTCTTT
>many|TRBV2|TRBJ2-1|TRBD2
CASSRGGEYNEQFF
TGTGCCAGCAGTCGTGGGGGGGAGTACAATGAGCAGTTCTTC
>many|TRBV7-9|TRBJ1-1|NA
CASIKAGGGGEAFF
TGTGCCAGCATCAAAGCGGGGGGCGGAGGTGAAGCTTTCTTT
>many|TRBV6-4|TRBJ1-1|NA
CASSDSGHTEAFF
TGTGCCAGCAGTGACTCGGGACACACTGAAGCTTTCTTT
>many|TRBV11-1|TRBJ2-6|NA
CASSKGRDSGANVLTF
TGTGCCAGCAGCAAGGGACGAGACTCTGGGGCCAACGTCCTGACTTTC
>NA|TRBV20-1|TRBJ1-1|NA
CSASLGTSNTEAFF
TGCAGTGCTTCTCTCGGGACAAGTAACACTGAAGCTTTCTTT
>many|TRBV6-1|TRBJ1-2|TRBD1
CASIGTGGQSYGYTF
TGTGCCAGCATCGGAACAGGGGGCCAGAGCTATGGCTACACCTTC
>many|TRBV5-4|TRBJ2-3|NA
CASRSLYSADTQYF
TGTGCCAGCAGATCGCTGTATAGTGCAGATACGCAGTATTTT
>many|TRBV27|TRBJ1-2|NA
CASSLGANYGYTF
TGTGCCAGCAGTTTGGGGGCTAACTATGGCTACACCTTC
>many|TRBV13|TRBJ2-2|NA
CASSDLGRATQNTGELFF
TGTGCCAGCAGCGACCTTGGTCGGGCTACCCAGAACACCGGGGAGCTGTTTTTT
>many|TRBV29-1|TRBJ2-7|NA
CSVQVVGYEQYF
TGCAGCGTTCAGGTGGTAGGCTACGAGCAGTACTTC
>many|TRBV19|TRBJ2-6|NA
CASTNLKRSGANVLTF
TGTGCCAGTACTAACCTGAAAAGGTCTGGGGCCAACGTCCTGACTTTC
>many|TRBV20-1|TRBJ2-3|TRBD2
CSASPTSGGPDTQYF
TGCAGTGCTAGCCCAACTAGCGGGGGCCCAGATACGCAGTATTTT
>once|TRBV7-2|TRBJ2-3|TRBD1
CASSLGSDRDLYF
TGTGCCAGCAGCTTAGGTTCGGACAGGGATCTGTATTTT
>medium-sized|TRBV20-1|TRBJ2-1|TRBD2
CSVTSGGEVNEQFF
TGCAGTGTTACGAGCGGGGGAGAGGTAAATGAGCAGTTCTTC
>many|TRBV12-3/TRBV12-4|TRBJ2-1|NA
CASSSGPSYNEQFF
TGTGCCAGCAGCTCAGGGCCCTCCTACAATGAGCAGTTCTTC